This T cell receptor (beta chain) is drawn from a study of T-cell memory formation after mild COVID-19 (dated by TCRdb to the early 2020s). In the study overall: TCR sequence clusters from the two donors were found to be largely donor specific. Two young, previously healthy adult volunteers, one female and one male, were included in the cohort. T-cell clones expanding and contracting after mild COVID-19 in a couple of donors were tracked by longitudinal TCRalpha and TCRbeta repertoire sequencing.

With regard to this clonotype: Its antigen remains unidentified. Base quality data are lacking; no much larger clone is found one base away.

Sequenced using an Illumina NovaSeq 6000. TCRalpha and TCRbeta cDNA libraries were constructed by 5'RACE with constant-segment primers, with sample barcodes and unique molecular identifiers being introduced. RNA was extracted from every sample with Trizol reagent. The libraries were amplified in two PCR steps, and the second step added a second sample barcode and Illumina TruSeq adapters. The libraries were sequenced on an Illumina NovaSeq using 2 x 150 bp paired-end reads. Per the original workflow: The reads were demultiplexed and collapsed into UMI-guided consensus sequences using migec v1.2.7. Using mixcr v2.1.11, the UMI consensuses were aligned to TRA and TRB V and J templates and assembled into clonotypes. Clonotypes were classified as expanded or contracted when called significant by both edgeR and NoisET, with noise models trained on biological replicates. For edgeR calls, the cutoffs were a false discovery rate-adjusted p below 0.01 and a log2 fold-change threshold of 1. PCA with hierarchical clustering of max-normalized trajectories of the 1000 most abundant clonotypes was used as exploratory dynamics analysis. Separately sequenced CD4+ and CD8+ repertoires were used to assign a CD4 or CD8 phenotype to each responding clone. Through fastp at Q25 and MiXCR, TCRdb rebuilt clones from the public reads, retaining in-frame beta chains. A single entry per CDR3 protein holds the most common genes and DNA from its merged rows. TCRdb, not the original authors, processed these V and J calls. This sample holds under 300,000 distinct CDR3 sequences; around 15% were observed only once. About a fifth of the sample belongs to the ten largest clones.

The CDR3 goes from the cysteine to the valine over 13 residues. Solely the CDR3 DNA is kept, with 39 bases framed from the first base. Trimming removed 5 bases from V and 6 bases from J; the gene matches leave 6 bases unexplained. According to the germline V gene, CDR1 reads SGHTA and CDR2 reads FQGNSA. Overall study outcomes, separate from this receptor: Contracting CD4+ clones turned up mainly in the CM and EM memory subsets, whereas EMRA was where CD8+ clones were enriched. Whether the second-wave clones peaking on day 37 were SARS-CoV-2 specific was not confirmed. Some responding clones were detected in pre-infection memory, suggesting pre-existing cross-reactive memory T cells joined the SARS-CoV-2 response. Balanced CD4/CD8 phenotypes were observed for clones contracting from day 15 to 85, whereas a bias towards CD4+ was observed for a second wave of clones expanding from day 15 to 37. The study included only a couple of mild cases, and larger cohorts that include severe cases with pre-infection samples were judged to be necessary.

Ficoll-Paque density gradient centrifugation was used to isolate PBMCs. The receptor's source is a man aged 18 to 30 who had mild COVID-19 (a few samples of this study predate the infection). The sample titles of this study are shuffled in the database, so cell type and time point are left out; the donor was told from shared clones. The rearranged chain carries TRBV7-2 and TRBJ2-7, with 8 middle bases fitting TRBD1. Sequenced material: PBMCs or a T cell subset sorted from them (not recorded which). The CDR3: CASSLDREVEQYV. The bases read TGTGCCAGCAGCCTGGACAGGGAAGTCGAGCAGTACGTC.